Below, one TCR beta chain is given with its context. These data are taken from a study of blood T cell repertoires in COVID-19. Study in general: COVID-19 samples collected from the United States, Italy and Spain covered acute and convalescent phases.

Repertoires were generated with immunoSEQ multiplex PCR, while TCRdb's copy carries only in-frame clones and drops some. The repertoire holds about 61,000 clones, with 88% as singletons. The CDR3 totals 12 residues. Germline CDR1 is SQVTM and CDR2 is ANQGSEA. V was clipped by 7 bases and J by 2 bases; unmatched bases: 2. The chain joins TRBV29-1 to TRBJ1-2; TRBD1 matches at 9 bases. Source material: peripheral blood. This TCR derives from a woman in her 50s with active or convalescent COVID-19. The CDR3 here is CSAGQGNYGYTF. DNA of the CDR3: TGCAGCGCCGGACAGGGGAACTATGGCTACACCTTC.